Following are 3 T cell receptor beta chains from one sample sequenced in a study of patients and donors after allogeneic stem cell transplantation. TCRdb re-called the RT-PCR reads with MiXCR, one entry per CDR3 protein. Of 390,000 or so distinct CDR3 sequences in the sample, 16% were seen once. Material for sequencing was blood, either unsorted or a sorted T cell fraction (not recorded which). Receptors were obtained from a human donor who was either an allogeneic HSCT recipient or a stem cell or donor lymphocyte infusion donor (not recorded which). It is not recorded whose cells these are; they may come from a transplant donor.

This clonotype has a handful of counts. The gene calls are TRBV4-1 and TRBJ1-5; 7 positions match TRBD1. The CDR3 contains 16 residues. The germline gives CDR1 MGHRA, CDR2 YSYEKL. After removal of 3 bases from V and 3 bases from J, the junction contained 8 bases not matched to a gene. Here the CDR3 reads CASSHVGQAYNQPQHF. CDR3 nucleotides: TGCGCCAGCAGCCACGTAGGACAGGCTTACAATCAGCCCCAGCATTTT.

This clonotype was observed many times. The gene calls are TRBV16 and TRBJ1-5; no definite D call. The CDR3 length is 14 residues. V was clipped by 0 bases and J by 7 bases, with 10 bases between them. Germline lookup yields CDR1 KGHSY and CDR2 FQNENV. For the CDR3, the DNA is TGTGCCAGCAGCCAATCAACCAGAGGGCAGCCCCAGCATTTT. Its protein is CASSQSTRGQPQHF.

This clonotype was seen many times. This sequence joins TRBV4-2 and TRBJ2-1; 8 nucleotides agree with TRBD2. V lost 0 bases to trimming and J lost 5 bases; unmatched junction nucleotides: 6. This CDR3 has 16 amino acids. Per germline, CDR1 LGHNA and CDR2 YNFKEQ. The CDR3 bases are TGTGCCAGCAGCCAAGATCTAACTAGCGGTCACAATGAGCAGTTCTTC. Translated: CASSQDLTSGHNEQFF.